This passage covers 20 T cell receptor beta chains from one sample sequenced in a study of identical twins. TCRdb re-analysed the 5' RACE reads in MiXCR, keeping a single row per CDR3 protein. The sample shows roughly 1,500,000 distinct CDR3 sequences, less than 35% of them seen only once. The source material was cord blood. These receptors were collected from a newborn girl in good health.

The rearrangement joins TRBV28 to TRBJ2-7; 9 bases line up with TRBD2. V shed 6 bases and J 3 bases; nucleotides not matched to a gene: 6. The CDR3 loop spans 14 amino acids. Germline CDR1 and CDR2: MDHEN and SYDVKM. CDR3 residues: CASRSPSGIYEQYF. CDR3 nucleotide sequence: TGTGCCAGCAGAAGTCCTAGCGGGATCTACGAGCAGTACTTC.

In the case of this clonotype: A much bigger clone sits one base away, suggesting this may be a read error. The V gene is TRBV3-1, the J gene TRBJ2-6; D call uncertain. CDR3 length equals 13 residues. Germline lookup yields CDR1 LGHDT and CDR2 YNNKEL (reference sequence). This CDR3 is CASIQVGANVLTF. The CDR3 DNA reads as TGTGCCAGCATCCAAGTTGGGGCCAACGTCCTGACTTTC.

In this sample, this clonotype turned up a few times. J is TRBJ1-4 and V is TRBV4-2; tentatively, D is TRBD1 (6 bases). Trimming shortened V by 0 bases and J by 5 bases, and 10 bases separated the two germline ends. CDR3 length equals 15 residues. Per germline, CDR1 LGHNA and CDR2 YNFKEQ. The DNA of the CDR3 is TGTGCCAGCAGCCAAGATGTAGGGGGGAATGAAAAACTGTTTTTT. It encodes CASSQDVGGNEKLFF.

The chain recombines TRBV7-2 with TRBJ2-1; either TRBD1 or TRBD2 may supply D (5 bases each). CDR1 is SGHTA and CDR2 is FQGNSA in the germline V gene. V was cut by 3 bases and J by 13 bases, with 13 bases left in between. The CDR3 consists of 12 residues. The CDR3 sequence: CASSFYLGTQFF. In DNA form, the CDR3 reads TGTGCCAGCAGCTTTTATTTAGGGACCCAGTTCTTC. Looking up the rest from reference TRBV7-2 and TRBJ2-1 gives the full variable domain: GAGVSQSPSNKVTEKGKDVELRCDPISGHTALYWYRQSLGQGLEFLIYFQGNSAPDKSGLPSDRFSAERTGGSVSTLTIQRTQQEDSAVYLCASSFYLGTQFFGPGTRLTVL.

This clonotype was detected a few times. The chain links TRBV20-1 to TRBJ2-7; possibly TRBD1 or TRBD2 for D (5 bases each). This CDR3 region has 16 residues. Deletions cut 0 bases from V and 3 bases from J, with 18 bases between. CDR1 DFQATT and CDR2 SNEGSKA come from the germline V gene (reference sequence). In DNA form, the CDR3 reads TGCAGTGCTAGAGATCAACCGGGACCCGGCTACTACGAGCAGTACTTC. It specifies CSARDQPGPGYYEQYF.

The V call is TRBV7-9, the J call TRBJ1-6; perhaps TRBD1 as D (5 bases). V was trimmed by 0 bases and J by 5 bases, leaving 20 bases between them. Germline V gene data show CDR1 as SEHNR and CDR2 as FQNEAQ (reference sequence). CDR3 size: 19 residues. CDR3 DNA sequence: TGTGCCAGCAGCTTAGCCAATCTAAGGGGTAAAAGGGATAATTCACCCCTCCACTTT. It encodes CASSLANLRGKRDNSPLHF. The whole variable domain, filled in from reference TRBV7-9 and TRBJ1-6, reads DTGVSQNPRHKITKRGQNVTFRCDPISEHNRLYWYRQTLGQGPEFLTYFQNEAQLEKSRLLSDRFSAERPKGSFSTLEIQRTEQGDSAMYLCASSLANLRGKRDNSPLHFGNGTRLTVT.

This clonotype was counted once. The chain recombines TRBV20-1 with TRBJ1-6, with TRBD1 matching 7 bases. V trimming: 3 bases; J trimming: 6 bases; junction bases outside the gene matches: 5. From germline, CDR1 is DFQATT and CDR2 SNEGSKA (reference sequence). The CDR3 loop spans 14 amino acids. CDR3 sequence: CSASRGPANSPLHF. The CDR3 DNA reads as TGCAGTGCTAGTAGGGGGCCGGCTAATTCACCCCTCCACTTT.

Details on this clonotype: It may be a read error: a sequence one base away is much more abundant. V gene TRBV10-3 combines with J gene TRBJ2-7; D is uncertain. The end of the DNA is better explained by TRBJ2-5, so the J call may be wrong. Germline assignment: CDR1 ENHRY and CDR2 SYGVKD. The CDR3 contains 13 residues. CDR3 nucleotides: TGTGCCACCAGGAGCCGGGACCAAGAGACCCAGTACTTC. It yields the protein CATRSRDQETQYF.

The CDR3 loop is CASSSPTGEQFF. For the CDR3, the DNA is TGTGCCAGCAGTTCCCCCACGGGCGAGCAGTTCTTC. The V and J genes are TRBV27 and TRBJ2-1; D gene uncertain. CDR1 is MNHEY, CDR2 SMNVEV, per germline (reference sequence). Between the trimmed V and J ends, which lost 4 bases and 10 bases, there was a span of 11 bases. CDR3 length: 12 amino acids.

This rearrangement joins TRBV20-1 to TRBJ1-2, with D possibly matching TRBD1 (6 bases). The germline V and J ends were trimmed by 4 bases and 8 bases, with 17 bases remaining between them. Germline V gene data show CDR1 as DFQATT and CDR2 as SNEGSKA (reference sequence). The CDR3 consists of 13 residues. CDR3 sequence reads: CSANRPGARGYTF. Written as DNA, the CDR3 is TGCAGTGCTAACCGGCCAGGGGCCCGCGGCTACACCTTC.

The V and J genes are TRBV2 and TRBJ2-3; D is unclear. The CDR3 covers 13 residues. Trimming pared 4 bases from V and 4 bases from J, leaving 9 bases between. Germline CDR1 reads SNHLY; CDR2 reads FYNNEI. Here the CDR3 DNA reads TGTGCCAGCAGTGGCAGGTTTTCAGATACGCAGTATTTT. As protein: CASSGRFSDTQYF.

The CDR3 sequence is CASSFQGVINYGYTF. In nucleotides, the CDR3 is TGTGCCAGCAGCTTCCAGGGGGTTATTAACTATGGCTACACCTTC. This chain links TRBV7-9 with TRBJ1-2, with 7 bases fitting TRBD1. Losses at the gene ends were 3 bases for V and 1 base for J; bases not matched to a gene: 5. The germline CDR1 and CDR2 sequences are SEHNR and FQNEAQ (reference sequence). This CDR3 is 15 amino acids long.

This clonotype showed up just a few times. The chain carries TRBV4-1 and TRBJ2-4; 7 bases agree with TRBD2. CDR1 is MGHRA and CDR2 is YSYEKL in the germline V gene. This CDR3 has 20 amino acids. V gave up 0 bases and J gave up 3 bases; unmatched junction bases: 17. Written as DNA, the CDR3 is TGCGCCAGCAGCCAAGATCTTGGTAGGGGAGGGCGGTATGTCAAAAACATTCAGTACTTC. Its translation: CASSQDLGRGGRYVKNIQYF.

This clonotype was seen only a few times. V usage is TRBV20-1 and J usage is TRBJ2-7, with D possibly being TRBD2 (5 bases). V gave up 0 bases and J gave up 0 bases, with 12 bases separating them. CDR1 and CDR2 (germline): DFQATT, SNEGSKA (reference sequence). The CDR3 runs to 15 residues. As DNA, the CDR3 is TGCAGTGCTAGAGATGTCCTAGCCATCTCCTACGAGCAGTACTTC. As protein: CSARDVLAISYEQYF.

This clonotype has ten or more counts. This rearrangement joins TRBV3-1 to TRBJ2-3, with D uncertain. Trimming took off 1 base at V and 12 bases at J, with 8 bases between the two ends. The CDR3 is made up of 11 amino acids. Germline-derived CDR1 and CDR2 are LGHDT and YNNKEL (reference sequence). Here the CDR3 reads CASSQVGNQYF. For the CDR3, the DNA is TGTGCCAGCAGCCAAGTTGGCAACCAGTATTTT.

V and J are TRBV25-1 and TRBJ2-3, with 9 bases fitting TRBD1. Trimming removed 3 bases from V and 6 bases from J; junction bases left unmatched: 10. Germline loops: CDR1 MGHDK, CDR2 SYGVNS. The CDR3 sequence is 16 residues long. The CDR3 region has the DNA TGTGCCAGCAGTGACCGACCCACAGGGGGCCGGGATACGCAGTATTTT. Protein product: CASSDRPTGGRDTQYF. Based on the CDR3 plus reference TRBV25-1 and TRBJ2-3, the full variable domain is EADIYQTPRYLVIGTGKKITLECSQTMGHDKMYWYQQDPGMELHLIHYSYGVNSTEKGDLSSESTVSRIRTEHFPLTLESARPSHTSQYLCASSDRPTGGRDTQYFGPGTRLTVL.

This clonotype was picked up a small number of times. The chain uses TRBV20-1 and TRBJ2-1, with unresolved D. Germline V lookup: CDR1 DFQATT, CDR2 SNEGSKA (reference sequence). The CDR3 loop spans 13 amino acids. Trimming took 3 bases from V and 6 from J, leaving 12 bases between them. The CDR3 spells CSARASEPNEQFF. As DNA, the CDR3 is TGCAGTGCTAGGGCCTCCGAGCCCAATGAGCAGTTCTTC.

This clonotype has a count of ten or more. The chain links TRBV7-2 to TRBJ2-3; no firm D call. Trimming pared 5 bases from V and 0 bases from J, leaving 6 bases between. From germline, CDR1 is SGHTA and CDR2 FQGNSA. The CDR3 has 13 residues. The CDR3: CASSRPSTDTQYF. The CDR3, as DNA: TGTGCCAGCAGCCGACCTAGCACAGATACGCAGTATTTT.

The V gene is TRBV5-6, the J gene TRBJ2-3, with a possible D match to TRBD2 (5 bases). Germline loops: CDR1 SGHDT, CDR2 YYEEEE. The CDR3 loop spans 17 amino acids. V was pared by 0 bases and J by 5 bases, with 19 bases between. The chain's CDR3 is CASSLGPERPGRDTQYF. For the CDR3, the DNA is TGTGCCAGCAGCTTGGGCCCGGAAAGGCCTGGGAGAGATACGCAGTATTTT.

The chain uses TRBV20-1 and TRBJ1-1; the match to TRBD1 covers 10 bases. The trim removed 2 bases at V and 1 base at J, leaving 7 bases unmatched. This CDR3 has 16 amino acids. Germline V gives CDR1 DFQATT, CDR2 SNEGSKA (reference sequence). The CDR3 sequence: CSARMTGGLRNTEAFF. In DNA form, the CDR3 reads TGCAGTGCTAGAATGACAGGGGGCTTGAGGAACACTGAAGCTTTCTTT.